The present entry profiles one T cell receptor (beta chain) with its context. Its antigen is unidentified. This record belongs to a study of blood T cells in healthy people across ages. General observations from the study: Donor CMV status, an unknown factor, possibly confounded changes in expanded clonotypes.

Using a J-beta primer mix together with a sample-barcoded 5' primer, a second PCR was run for roughly 6 to 11 cycles. With 12 random nucleotides, a template-switch adaptor tagged each individual cDNA molecule. TCRdb re-called the 5' RACE reads with MiXCR, one entry per CDR3 protein. Of about 1,500,000 distinct CDR3 sequences detected, 40% to 50% appear once; the ten largest clones hold 7% to 9.5%. Looked up from germline, CDR1 is MNHEY and CDR2 is SMNVEV (reference sequence). The CDR3 is made up of 11 amino acids. V lost 8 bases and J lost 5, with 9 bases in between. Donors ranged from about 6 to 90 years old and were healthy Caucasians in Russia. Each donor gave 9.5 to 10 milliliters of peripheral blood.

The sequenced material came from blood. The sequence came from a young woman in good health. This chain links TRBV27 with TRBJ1-1; D is uncertain. The CDR3 protein is CASHLGTEAFF. DNA of the CDR3: TGTGCCAGCCACTTGGGGACTGAAGCTTTCTTT.